This T cell receptor beta chain comes out of a study of OX40 agonist ivuxolimab in advanced cancers. Study-wide context: At 0.01 to 10 mg/kg, ivuxolimab was administered intravenously to patients every 2 weeks. A diagnosis of hepatocellular carcinoma, melanoma, renal cell or head and neck cancer was present in dose-escalation patients. Eligibility admitted prior anti-PD-1, anti-PD-L1 or anti-CTLA-4 therapy; 30% to 40% had some. Findings of the study overall: At 0.1 to 3.0 mg/kg and by week 6, clonal expansion occurred in CD4+ and CD8+ blood T cells.

For this clone: As yet, its antigen is unknown.

This table comes from immunoSEQ multiplex PCR, and its TCRdb copy is limited to in-frame clones, with some not included. The profile shows tens of thousands of clones, approximately 90% of them singletons. CDR1 is GTSNPN and CDR2 is SVGIG in the germline V gene (reference sequence). This CDR3 region has 13 residues. The germline V and J ends were trimmed by 3 bases and 11 bases, with 19 bases remaining between them. The sample was CD4+ or CD8+ T cells sorted from blood, taken in a trial of the OX40 agonist ivuxolimab. The origin of this receptor is an adult with an advanced solid tumor such as melanoma, head and neck, liver or kidney cancer. V gene TRBV30 combines with J gene TRBJ1-2, with TRBD1 as a possible D gene (6 bases). The CDR3 here is CAWSPPLTGRYTF. The CDR3 DNA is TGTGCCTGGAGCCCACCCCTAACAGGGAGATACACCTTC. Complete variable domain (other parts from reference TRBV30 and TRBJ1-2): SQTIHQWPATLVQPVGSPLSLECTVEGTSNPNLYWYRQAAGRGLQLLFYSVGIGQISSEVPQNLSASRPQDRQFILSSKKLLLSDSGFYLCAWSPPLTGRYTFGSGTRLTVV.